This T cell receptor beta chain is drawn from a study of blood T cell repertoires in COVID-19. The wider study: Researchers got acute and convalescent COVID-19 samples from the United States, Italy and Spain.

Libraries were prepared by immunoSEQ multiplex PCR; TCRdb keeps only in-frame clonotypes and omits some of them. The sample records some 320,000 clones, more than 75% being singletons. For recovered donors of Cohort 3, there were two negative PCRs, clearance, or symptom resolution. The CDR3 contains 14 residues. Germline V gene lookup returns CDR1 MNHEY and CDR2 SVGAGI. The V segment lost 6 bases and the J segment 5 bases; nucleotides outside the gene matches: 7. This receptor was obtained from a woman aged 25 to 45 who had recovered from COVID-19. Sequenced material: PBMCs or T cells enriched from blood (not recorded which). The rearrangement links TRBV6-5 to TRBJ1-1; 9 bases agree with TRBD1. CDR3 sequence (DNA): TGTGCCAGCAGCAAGGACAGGGGTGAGACTGAAGCTTTCTTT. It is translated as CASSKDRGETEAFF.